What follows are 19 T cell receptor beta chains derived from one specimen sequenced in a study of blood T cell repertoires in COVID-19. The assay was immunoSEQ multiplex PCR, and TCRdb's table has in-frame clones only and misses some. This repertoire shows around 270,000 clones, about 87% found once; its top ten account for about 4.1%. Sequencing was performed on peripheral blood. These receptors all come from a man aged 60-69 years who had recovered from COVID-19.

V gene TRBV2 combines with J gene TRBJ1-5; tentative D call: TRBD1 (6 bases). The germline CDR1 and CDR2 sequences are SNHLY and FYNNEI. Trimming took 1 base from V and 7 from J, leaving 14 bases between them. This CDR3 has 15 amino acids. CDR3 region: CASSEEKGVGQPQHF. CDR3 coding DNA: TGTGCCAGCAGTGAAGAGAAGGGGGTAGGGCAGCCCCAGCATTTT. Supplemented by reference TRBV2 and TRBJ1-5, the full variable domain reads EPEVTQTPSHQVTQMGQEVILRCVPISNHLYFYWYRQILGQKVEFLVSFYNNEISEKSEIFDDQFSVERPDGSNFTLKIRSTKLEDSAMYFCASSEEKGVGQPQHFGDGTRLSIL.

This chain connects TRBV30 to TRBJ2-1; maybe TRBD1 (6 bases). Trimming cost V 0 bases and J 4 bases, with 19 bases left between them. The CDR3 consists of 17 residues. The germline gives CDR1 GTSNPN, CDR2 SVGIG (reference sequence). CDR3 residues: CAWSVRVAGDTYNEQFF. The CDR3 DNA follows: TGTGCCTGGAGTGTACGGGTTGCCGGGGACACTTACAATGAGCAGTTCTTC. The full variable domain, with the rest looked up from reference TRBV30 and TRBJ2-1, is SQTIHQWPATLVQPVGSPLSLECTVEGTSNPNLYWYRQAAGRGLQLLFYSVGIGQISSEVPQNLSASRPQDRQFILSSKKLLLSDSGFYLCAWSVRVAGDTYNEQFFGPGTRLTVL.

About this clone: Additional DNA sequences in this sample encode the identical CDR3. The rearrangement uses TRBV5-1 and TRBJ2-5, with 10 bases identical to TRBD2. V shed 2 bases, J shed 1 base, and the junction held 2 bases outside the gene matches. The CDR3 is made up of 15 amino acids. Germline CDR1 reads SGHRS; CDR2 reads YFSETQ. Written as DNA, the CDR3 is TGCGCCAGCAGCTTAAGCGGGGGGGTCCAAGAGACCCAGTACTTC. Its translation: CASSLSGGVQETQYF.

The chain links TRBV18 to TRBJ1-2, with 10 nucleotides matching TRBD1. The CDR3 sequence is 16 residues long. V shed 3 bases, J shed 0 bases, and the junction held 4 bases outside the gene matches. The V gene's germline CDR1 is KGHSH and CDR2 LQKENI. In DNA form, the CDR3 reads TGTGCCAGCTCACCTCGACAGGGGGCCCCTAACTATGGCTACACCTTC. It translates to CASSPRQGAPNYGYTF.

The chain recombines TRBV18 with TRBJ2-3; weak D call: TRBD1 (5 bases). CDR3 length: 16 amino acids. The V end was cut by 5 bases, the J end by 3 bases, with 18 bases between. Looked up from germline, CDR1 is KGHSH and CDR2 is LQKENI. CDR3: CASSSEMGRSTDTQYF. CDR3 nucleotide sequence: TGTGCCAGCTCATCCGAAATGGGGCGGAGTACAGATACGCAGTATTTT.

This clone appeared once. The chain is built from TRBV4-1 and TRBJ1-2; 11 bases fit TRBD1. The CDR3 is 18 residues long. Germline assignment: CDR1 MGHRA and CDR2 YSYEKL. V was pared by 4 bases and J by 5 bases, with 15 bases of the junction left unmatched. The CDR3 nucleotides are TGCGCCAGCAGCCCGACGAGTACCTCCGGGACAGGGGGATATGGCTACACCTTC. Translating it yields CASSPTSTSGTGGYGYTF.

V usage is TRBV5-6 and J usage is TRBJ1-4; maybe TRBD1 (6 bases). V lost 5 bases and J 7 bases, leaving 18 bases between the germline ends. The germline V gene has CDR1 SGHDT and CDR2 YYEEEE. The CDR3 consists of 15 residues. CDR3 protein: CASRAWGHRSEKLFF. In nucleotides, the CDR3 is TGTGCCAGCAGGGCGTGGGGGCACCGGAGTGAAAAACTGTTTTTT.

The chain couples TRBV7-2 to TRBJ2-2; D unclear. This CDR3 is built from 14 residues. Germline CDR1 is SGHTA and CDR2 is FQGNSA. The V end lost 4 bases, the J end lost 4 bases, and 10 bases lay between the germline ends. The CDR3 spells CASSSAVGTGELFF. In DNA, the CDR3 is TGTGCCAGCAGCTCCGCGGTGGGCACCGGGGAGCTGTTTTTT.

As concerns this clone: Other DNA sequences in this sample translate to the same CDR3. The V gene is TRBV9, the J gene TRBJ1-6; the match to TRBD1 covers 7 bases. J was trimmed by 9 bases and V by 0 bases; bases with no gene match: 3. The CDR3 has 14 residues. Germline V CDR1 and CDR2: SGDLS, YYNGEE. The CDR3 loop is CASSVGQGGSPLHF. The CDR3 DNA reads TGTGCCAGCAGCGTAGGACAGGGTGGTTCACCCCTCCACTTT.

The chain links TRBV2 to TRBJ2-7; 8 positions match TRBD1. Looked up from germline, CDR1 is SNHLY and CDR2 is FYNNEI. The CDR3 contains 14 residues. Trimming took 7 bases from V and 4 from J; bases not matched to a gene: 9. Here the CDR3 DNA reads TGTGCCAGCAAGACAGGGGAGAATTCGTACGAGCAGTACTTC. Translating it yields CASKTGENSYEQYF.

The V and J genes are TRBV3-1 (or the pseudogene TRBV3-2) and TRBJ1-5; the match to TRBD1 covers 10 bases. The CDR3 is made up of 14 amino acids. Germline loops: CDR1 LGHDT, CDR2 YNNKEL (reference sequence). J lost 6 bases, V lost 1 base, and 0 bases had no gene match. The CDR3 region has the DNA TGTGCCAGCAGCCAAGGGACAGGGGGTCAGCCCCAGCATTTT. Encoded protein: CASSQGTGGQPQHF.

V gene TRBV19 combines with J gene TRBJ1-2; D uncertain. CDR1 is LNHDA and CDR2 is SQIVND in the germline V gene (reference sequence). This CDR3 region has 14 residues. V gave up 1 base and J gave up 0 bases, with 6 bases separating them. Here the CDR3 reads CASSIGSANYGYTF. The CDR3 DNA reads TGTGCCAGTAGTATAGGGTCGGCTAACTATGGCTACACCTTC. The full variable domain, completed using reference TRBV19 and TRBJ1-2, is DGGITQSPKYLFRKEGQNVTLSCEQNLNHDAMYWYRQDPGQGLRLIYYSQIVNDFQKGDIAEGYSVSREKKESFPLTVTSAQKNPTAFYLCASSIGSANYGYTFGSGTRLTVV.

This clone was picked up one time. This CDR3 is CASSLVYGAGGSTDTQYF. The CDR3 DNA is TGTGCCAGCAGCTTGGTTTATGGAGCGGGGGGCAGCACAGATACGCAGTATTTT. The rearrangement links TRBV5-4 to TRBJ2-3; 9 positions match TRBD2. Germline CDR1 and CDR2: SGHNT and YYREEE (reference sequence). The V and J ends lost 0 bases and 0 bases, in that order; junction bases with no gene match: 8. CDR3 size: 18 residues.

The V gene is TRBV25-1, the J gene TRBJ2-2; possibly TRBD1 for D (5 bases). V lost 6 bases to trimming and J lost 3 bases, with 8 bases between them. Germline lookup yields CDR1 MGHDK and CDR2 SYGVNS. The CDR3 has 13 residues. CDR3 residues: CASRGLDTGELFF. The DNA for the CDR3 is TGTGCCAGCAGGGGGCTCGACACCGGGGAGCTGTTTTTT.

CDR3 DNA sequence: TGTGCCAGCACCTTAGGACAGGGGTACTATGGCTACACCTTC. Residues: CASTLGQGYYGYTF. The chain employs TRBV2 and TRBJ1-2; 9 nucleotides align to TRBD1. Germline assignment: CDR1 SNHLY and CDR2 FYNNEI. The trim removed 7 bases at V and 3 bases at J, leaving 6 bases unmatched. The CDR3 is made up of 14 amino acids.

The sample holds one count of this clone. The V and J genes are TRBV23-1 and TRBJ1-3; perhaps TRBD1 as D (5 bases). TRBV23-1 carries the ORF label, with uncertain function. This CDR3 comprises 17 residues. The V end was cut by 4 bases, the J end by 2 bases, with 18 bases between. The chain's CDR3 is CASSPPPRVSPGNTIYF. The CDR3, as DNA: TGCGCCAGCAGTCCTCCCCCCAGGGTTTCACCTGGAAACACCATATATTTT.

This chain joins TRBV5-1 and TRBJ2-5; weak D call: TRBD1 (6 bases). Between the trimmed V and J ends, which lost 0 bases and 5 bases, there was a span of 17 bases. CDR1 is SGHRS, CDR2 YFSETQ, per germline. The CDR3 loop spans 16 amino acids. CDR3 amino acids: CASSLAKGDPGETQYF. The CDR3 DNA reads TGCGCCAGCAGCTTGGCCAAGGGGGATCCGGGGGAGACCCAGTACTTC.

This clone was seen more than once but under ten times. V gene TRBV10-1 combines with J gene TRBJ1-2, with 8 bases identical to TRBD1. CDR3 size: 16 residues. Per the germline V gene, CDR1 is WNHNN and CDR2 is SYGVQD (reference sequence). V was pared by 7 bases and J by 2 bases, with 12 bases of the junction left unmatched. The CDR3 region is CASNTGGGALNYGYTF. The CDR3 DNA follows: TGCGCCAGCAATACAGGGGGTGGGGCTTTAAACTATGGCTACACCTTC.

The rearrangement uses TRBV7-2 and TRBJ2-1; TRBD2 aligns across 13 bases. CDR1 and CDR2 from the germline V gene are SGHTA and FQGNSA. The CDR3 runs 16 residues. Unmatched junction bases numbered 5, after V lost 5 bases and J lost 4 bases. The CDR3 DNA is TGTGCCAGCAGCCCCCGGACTAGCGGGAGTTACAATGAGCAGTTCTTC. Amino acid sequence: CASSPRTSGSYNEQFF.